This is a list of T cell receptor beta chains from one sample in a study of cytomegalovirus exposure and HLA in healthy donors. Profiled with immunoSEQ multiplex PCR; TCRdb holds only in-frame clones, not every one. The sample yields about 110,000 clones, 70% to 80% seen once. Source material: PBMCs. Receptors were obtained from a woman under 40 in good health and CMV-seropositive. Both conserved end residues are part of each CDR3. D genes are given only for firm matches. A row's size may be missing; if present it is once, few, many or a size class.

j_call	clone_size	d_call	v_call	cdr3_aa	cdr3_nt
TRBJ2-3	NA	TRBD2	TRBV30	CAWSTGLAGDVTDTQYF	TGTGCCTGGAGTACCGGCCTAGCGGGAGATGTCACAGATACGCAGTATTTT
TRBJ1-1	few	TRBD1	TRBV15	CATSKSALGQGKSAAFF	TGTGCCACCAGCAAAAGCGCCCTGGGACAGGGAAAGTCGGCCGCTTTCTTT
TRBJ2-7	once	NA	TRBV5-6	CASSFPSSYEQYF	TGTGCCAGCAGCTTCCCGAGCTCCTACGAGCAGTACTTC
TRBJ2-1	NA	TRBD2	TRBV2	CASRLAQNEQFF	TGTGCCAGCAGACTAGCGCAGAATGAGCAGTTCTTC
TRBJ2-5	NA	NA	TRBV25-1	CASSEFAGLNQETQYF	TGTGCCAGCAGTGAATTTGCGGGGTTAAACCAAGAGACCCAGTACTTC
TRBJ1-1	NA	NA	TRBV2	CASSVAGSNTEAFF	TGTGCCAGCAGTGTGGCAGGGTCGAACACTGAAGCTTTCTTT
TRBJ1-3	NA	TRBD1	TRBV18	CASSPRLDRGGNTIYF	TGTGCCAGCTCACCGAGGTTGGACAGGGGAGGTAACACCATATATTTT
TRBJ1-2	NA	TRBD1	TRBV30	CALTGQGNYGYTF	TGTGCCCTTACGGGACAGGGAAACTATGGCTACACCTTC
TRBJ2-7	NA	NA	TRBV6-6	CASSYSRSSYEQYF	TGTGCCAGCAGTTACTCCAGGTCCTCCTACGAGCAGTACTTC
TRBJ1-5	NA	NA	TRBV28	CASSPFGGLGQPQHF	TGTGCCAGCAGCCCGTTCGGAGGATTGGGTCAGCCCCAGCATTTT
TRBJ1-2	NA	NA	TRBV10-3	CAISESALPGVYGYTF	TGTGCCATCAGTGAGTCGGCCTTACCAGGGGTCTATGGCTACACCTTC
TRBJ1-4	NA	NA	TRBV5-1	CASSLEQDNEKLFF	TGCGCCAGCAGCTTGGAACAGGATAATGAAAAACTGTTTTTT
TRBJ2-7	NA	TRBD2	TRBV9	CASSVAAGLALLNEQYF	TGTGCCAGCAGCGTAGCTGCCGGACTAGCTCTTCTCAACGAGCAGTACTTC
TRBJ1-1	NA	NA	TRBV11-2	CASSLDFLTEAFF	TGTGCCAGCAGCTTAGATTTTCTCACTGAAGCTTTCTTT
TRBJ2-1	NA	TRBD2	TRBV7-9	CASSGLVGRPSYNEQFF	TGTGCCAGCAGCGGACTAGTTGGAAGACCCTCCTACAATGAGCAGTTCTTC
TRBJ2-6	NA	NA	TRBV7-9	CASSFELGANVLTF	TGTGCCAGCAGCTTCGAACTGGGGGCCAACGTCCTGACTTTC
TRBJ1-5	NA	NA	TRBV18	CASSPSMDRGQPQHF	TGTGCCAGCTCACCGTCGATGGACAGAGGCCAGCCCCAGCATTTT
TRBJ2-7	once	TRBD1	TRBV13	CASSRQGDEQYF	TGTGCCAGCAGCCGACAGGGCGACGAGCAGTACTTC
TRBJ2-3	NA	TRBD2	TRBV27	CASSYLLRTSGGPDTQYF	TGTGCCAGCAGTTACCTCCTTCGGACTAGCGGGGGCCCAGATACGCAGTATTTT